Here is one TCR beta chain with its context. This record belongs to a study of blood T cell repertoires in COVID-19. Study context: Samples came from the United States, Italy and Spain, spanning acute and convalescent COVID-19. Sample material is recorded as cDNA or gDNA derived from T cells, B-cell-depleted T cells, or PBMCs.

In the source study's methods: Reference gene primer amplification gave estimated nucleated cell counts. The assay was immunoSEQ multiplex PCR, and TCRdb's table has in-frame clones only and misses some. V and J calls and clone size are copied from that table; D and trimming were computed from the DNA. The data show approximately 190,000 clones, around nine tenths seen once. The CDR3 runs to 17 residues. V dropped 6 bases and J dropped 5; count of bases not matched to a gene: 10. The germline CDR1 and CDR2 sequences are MNHEY and SMNVEV (reference sequence). The source material was peripheral blood. V usage is TRBV27 and J usage is TRBJ2-7; 16 bases are a match to TRBD2. The source of this sequence is a woman aged 40-49 years who had recovered from COVID-19. CDR3 loop: CASRGLAGGPPSHEQYF. The DNA of the CDR3 is TGTGCCAGCAGGGGACTAGCGGGAGGGCCTCCATCCCACGAGCAGTACTTC.